This entry lists 6 T cell receptor beta chains sequenced from one sample in a study of cytomegalovirus exposure and HLA in healthy donors. Sequenced by immunoSEQ multiplex PCR; TCRdb stores in-frame clones only, minus some. Among approximately 150,000 clones listed, 85% to 90% were seen once. Material: PBMCs. Receptors originate from a young woman in good health and CMV-seropositive.

This rearrangement joins TRBV2 to TRBJ2-3; D gene uncertain. The CDR3 is made up of 14 amino acids. Germline CDR1 reads SNHLY; CDR2 reads FYNNEI. V was trimmed by 2 bases and J by 1 base, leaving 7 bases between them. The CDR3 protein is CASSEYRGTDTQYF. As DNA, the CDR3 is TGTGCCAGCAGTGAATATCGGGGCACAGATACGCAGTATTTT.

CDR3 sequence reads: CASSLFGASGRKTDTQYF. The DNA of the CDR3 is TGCGCCAGCAGCTTGTTTGGGGCGAGCGGGAGAAAAACAGATACGCAGTATTTT. This chain uses TRBV5-1 with TRBJ2-3; 8 bases map to TRBD2. The V segment lost 1 base and the J segment 3 bases; nucleotides outside the gene matches: 13. The germline gives CDR1 SGHRS, CDR2 YFSETQ. The CDR3 is 18 residues long.

This chain connects TRBV19 to TRBJ1-5; maybe TRBD1 (5 bases). In germline, CDR1 is LNHDA, CDR2 SQIVND (reference sequence). V was shortened by 11 bases and J by 0 bases, with 17 bases between the two germline ends. This CDR3 has 15 residues. CDR3 loop: CASSGGIHSNQPQHF. DNA for the CDR3: TGTGCCTCTAGCGGGGGGATCCATAGCAATCAGCCCCAGCATTTT.

This clone was recorded once. V is TRBV30 and J is TRBJ1-2; a possible D gene is TRBD1 (5 bases). The germline gives CDR1 GTSNPN, CDR2 SVGIG (reference sequence). The CDR3 consists of 14 residues. Trimming stripped 7 bases from V and 4 bases from J, with 19 bases between. The CDR3 is CAYRNPGTAYGYTF. The CDR3 DNA reads TGTGCCTACCGAAATCCCGGGACTGCCTATGGCTACACCTTC.

This chain joins TRBV28 and TRBJ2-7, with 10 bases aligning to TRBD2. The CDR3 is made up of 17 amino acids. Germline assignment: CDR1 MDHEN and CDR2 SYDVKM. After removal of 6 bases from V and 3 bases from J, the junction contained 14 bases not matched to a gene. CDR3 in amino acids: CASSPVHTSGIGYEQYF. DNA for the CDR3: TGTGCCAGCAGCCCAGTTCATACTAGCGGGATTGGCTACGAGCAGTACTTC.

The chain uses TRBV5-1 and TRBJ2-7; the D is unclear. V shed 0 bases and J shed 1 base, with 5 bases lying between them. The CDR3 is made up of 13 amino acids. Germline V gives CDR1 SGHRS, CDR2 YFSETQ. CDR3 bases: TGCGCCAGCAGCTTGGTCGGTTCCTACGAGCAGTACTTC. Protein product: CASSLVGSYEQYF.